The sequence of this TCR beta chain was determined in a study of control samples from healthy donors and cancer patients. Clones were sequenced by immunoSEQ multiplex PCR, and TCRdb holds only the in-frame ones, with some missing. This table has tens of thousands of clones, about four fifths appearing once. This clone was seen once. Material for sequencing was blood. The sequence was collected from a woman aged 60-75 years in good health.

The CDR3 nucleotides read TGTGCCATCAGTGCTGCGGGAGGGCCTAATGAGCAGTTCTTC. Amino acids: CAISAAGGPNEQFF. The V call is TRBV10-3, the J call TRBJ2-1, with 9 bases matching TRBD2. With 4 bases clipped from V and 7 bases from J, the junction kept 5 bases outside the gene matches. The CDR3 extends over 14 amino acids. CDR1 is ENHRY, CDR2 SYGVKD, per germline.